This T cell receptor beta chain emerged from a study of Graves' ophthalmopathy and Graves' hyperthyroidism. A few counts support this clonotype. CDR1 MNHEY and CDR2 SMNVEV come from the germline V gene (reference sequence). This CDR3 has 13 amino acids. V lost 0 bases, J lost 7 bases, and 10 bases lay in between. RNA transcripts were the template, and TCR beta CDR3 regions were amplified from them. Second-round multiplex PCR came after a first-round RT-PCR that employed HTBI primers. TCRdb fed the multiplex PCR reads into MiXCR, producing one record per CDR3 protein. The sample includes about 370,000 distinct CDR3 sequences, roughly 15% of them seen just once.

Material for sequencing was peripheral blood. The chain recombines TRBV27 with TRBJ2-7; D unclear. This TCR was recovered from an adult woman with stable Graves' hyperthyroidism. The CDR3 DNA is TGTGCCAGCAGTTTATCTACTTTGGGGGAGCAGTACTTC. Protein: CASSLSTLGEQYF.